This record covers a single T cell receptor beta chain. The protocol was immunoSEQ multiplex PCR, while the TCRdb copy is restricted to in-frame clones and leaves out a portion. This table holds over 250,000 clones, around 84% found once. This specimen belongs to a study of blood T cell repertoires in COVID-19. Trimming pared 4 bases from V and 6 bases from J, leaving 18 bases between. Germline CDR1 and CDR2: MNHNS and SASEGT. This CDR3 spans 16 amino acids. The chain has TRBV6-1 and TRBJ2-2, with D maybe TRBD2 (7 bases). Specimen: peripheral blood. This TCR derives from a human donor with COVID-19, enrolled during active disease. The donor label of this sample is uncertain. Here the CDR3 reads CASSAPGAGAAGELFF. The DNA of the CDR3 is TGTGCCAGCAGTGCCCCGGGGGCGGGGGCGGCCGGGGAGCTGTTTTTT.